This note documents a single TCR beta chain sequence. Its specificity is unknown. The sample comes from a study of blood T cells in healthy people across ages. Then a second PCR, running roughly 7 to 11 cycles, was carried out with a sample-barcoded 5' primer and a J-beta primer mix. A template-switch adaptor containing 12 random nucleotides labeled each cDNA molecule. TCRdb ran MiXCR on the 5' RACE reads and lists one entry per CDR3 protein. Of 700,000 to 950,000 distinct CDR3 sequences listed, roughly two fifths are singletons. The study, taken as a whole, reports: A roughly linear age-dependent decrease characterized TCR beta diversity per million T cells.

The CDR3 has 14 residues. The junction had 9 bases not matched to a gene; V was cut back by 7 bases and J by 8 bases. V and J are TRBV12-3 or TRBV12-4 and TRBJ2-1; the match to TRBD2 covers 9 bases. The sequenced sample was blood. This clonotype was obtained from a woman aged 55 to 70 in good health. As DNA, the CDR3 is TGTGCCAGCATGAGGGGGCGGGAGGGCGATGAGCAGTTCTTC. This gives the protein CASMRGREGDEQFF.